The clone carrying this T cell receptor (beta chain) has a handful of counts. The data are from a study of long-term antiretroviral therapy in people with HIV. Germline V gene lookup returns CDR1 ENHRY and CDR2 SYGVKD. V was pared by 6 bases and J by 3 bases, with 9 bases between. This CDR3 contains 12 residues. The assay, immunoSEQ v3.0, was run at survey level. TCRdb's table, derived via immunoSEQ multiplex PCR, lists solely in-frame clones and lacks some. The sample records 30,000 to 40,000 clones, 60% to 85% being singletons. The input for sequencing was unsorted PBMCs, taken 2 years after starting antiretroviral therapy. The gene calls are TRBV10-3 and TRBJ2-7, with TRBD1 as a possible D gene (6 bases). The source of this sequence is a woman aged 45-59 years with HIV. The CDR3 bases are TGTGCCATCAGCCGGGACAACTACGAGCAGTACGTC. Protein product: CAISRDNYEQYV.